This TCR beta chain was recorded in a study of naive and memory T cell subsets. Points from the study as a whole: More TCRs at tuberculin sites were read as hypersensitivity T cell infiltration.

Described treatment: skin biopsy from PPD injection site in Mantoux-positive individual. Reverse transcription used DNase-treated unsorted total RNA, aiming for roughly 1 to 1000 ng. An oligonucleotide containing a UMI was ligated to the 3' end of TCR cDNA. Skin biopsies came from PPD injection sites in Mantoux-positive individuals. Blood and skin TCR RNA was reverse transcribed with alpha and beta constant primers. Four PCR rounds used nested alpha and beta constant region primers plus the SP2 primer. TCRdb analysed the UMI-ligation and nested PCR reads with MiXCR anew, one entry per CDR3 protein. The sample records approximately 20,000 distinct CDR3 sequences, nearly 9.5% being singletons. A word on this clonotype: Its target is not known.

The specimen comprised skin, sampled from a tuberculin skin test site. The sequence came from an adult in good health.

The CDR3 region has the DNA TGTGCCAGCAGCCCTACAGGGGCCTACGAGCAGTACTTC. Amino acids: CASSPTGAYEQYF. V is TRBV7-9 and J is TRBJ2-7; 7 nucleotides match TRBD1. Trimming cost V 5 bases and J 2 bases; bases outside gene matches: 3. CDR3 length equals 13 residues. CDR1 and CDR2 (germline): SEHNR, FQNEAQ (reference sequence).